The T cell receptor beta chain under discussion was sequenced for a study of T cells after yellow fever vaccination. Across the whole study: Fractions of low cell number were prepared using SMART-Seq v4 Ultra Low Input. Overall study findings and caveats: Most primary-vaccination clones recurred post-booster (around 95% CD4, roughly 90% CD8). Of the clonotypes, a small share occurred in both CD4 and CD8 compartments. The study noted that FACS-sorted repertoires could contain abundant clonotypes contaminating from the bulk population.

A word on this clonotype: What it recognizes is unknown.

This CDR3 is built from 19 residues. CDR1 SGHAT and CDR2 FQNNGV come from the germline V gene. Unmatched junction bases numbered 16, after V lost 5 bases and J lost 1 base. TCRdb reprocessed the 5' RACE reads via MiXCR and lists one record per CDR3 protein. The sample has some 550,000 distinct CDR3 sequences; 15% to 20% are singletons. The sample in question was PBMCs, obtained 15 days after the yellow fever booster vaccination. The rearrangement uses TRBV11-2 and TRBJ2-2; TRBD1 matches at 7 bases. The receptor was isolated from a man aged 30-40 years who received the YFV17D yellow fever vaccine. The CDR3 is CASSPRPRQGRVNTGELFF. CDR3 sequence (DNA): TGTGCCAGCAGCCCCCGCCCTCGACAGGGCCGGGTGAACACCGGGGAGCTGTTTTTT.